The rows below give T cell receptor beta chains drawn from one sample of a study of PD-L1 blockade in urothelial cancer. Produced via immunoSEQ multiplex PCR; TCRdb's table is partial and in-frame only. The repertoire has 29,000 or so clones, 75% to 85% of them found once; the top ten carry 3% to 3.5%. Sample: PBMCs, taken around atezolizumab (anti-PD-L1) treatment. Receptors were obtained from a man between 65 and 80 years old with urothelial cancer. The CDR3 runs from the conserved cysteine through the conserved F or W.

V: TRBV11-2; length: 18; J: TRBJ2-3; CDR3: CASSLDSGLAGGTDTQYF
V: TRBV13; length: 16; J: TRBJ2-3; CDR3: CASSSPGLAGADTQYF
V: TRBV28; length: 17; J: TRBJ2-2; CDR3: CASSLWRLAGGPGELFF
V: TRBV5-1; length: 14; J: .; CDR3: CASSPGTDFYEQYF
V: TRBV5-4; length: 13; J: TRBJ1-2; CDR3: CASSPDRVGGYTF
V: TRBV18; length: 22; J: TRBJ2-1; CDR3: CASSPLLGASGRGLSRGPQQFF
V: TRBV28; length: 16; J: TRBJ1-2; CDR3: CASSPPSTGRGYGYTF
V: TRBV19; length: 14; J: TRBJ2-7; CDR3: CASSTPGHSYEQYF
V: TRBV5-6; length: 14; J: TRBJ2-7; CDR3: CASSLIPYTYEQYF
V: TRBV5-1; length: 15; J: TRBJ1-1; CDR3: CASSATAGENTEAFF
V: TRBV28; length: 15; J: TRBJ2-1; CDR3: CASSSGRVAYNEQFF
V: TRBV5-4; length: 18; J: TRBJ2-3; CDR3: CASSLWGSGGSGSDTQYF
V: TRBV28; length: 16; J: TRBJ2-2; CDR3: CASSFRGAEGAGELFF
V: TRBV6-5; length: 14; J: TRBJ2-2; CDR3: CASSYSMRAGELFF
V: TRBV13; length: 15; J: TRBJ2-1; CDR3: CASSSGHGRLNEQFF
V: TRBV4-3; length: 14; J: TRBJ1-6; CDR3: CASSPLRGNSPLHF
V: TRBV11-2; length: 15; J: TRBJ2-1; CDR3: CASSLGQGVYNEQFF
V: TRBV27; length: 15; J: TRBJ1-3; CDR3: CASTASGGSGNTIYF
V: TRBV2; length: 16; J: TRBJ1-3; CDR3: CASRDLTRLSGNTIYF
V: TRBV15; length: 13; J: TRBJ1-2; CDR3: CATSRDTRVGYTF
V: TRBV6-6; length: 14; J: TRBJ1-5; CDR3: CASSYLRENQPQHF
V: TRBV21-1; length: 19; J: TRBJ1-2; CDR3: CASSIIKVGTGDVSYGYTF
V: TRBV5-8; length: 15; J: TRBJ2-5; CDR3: CASSREQGVGETQYF
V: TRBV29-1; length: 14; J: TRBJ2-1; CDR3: CSVLGGLASNEQFF
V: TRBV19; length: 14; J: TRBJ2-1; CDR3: CASSSRDRYNEQFF
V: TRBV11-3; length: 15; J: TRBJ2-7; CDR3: CASSPGGLAGVEQYF
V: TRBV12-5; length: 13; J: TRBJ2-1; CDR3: CASGPSLAGLQFF
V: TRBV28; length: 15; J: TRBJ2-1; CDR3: CASSSGDRSYNEQFF
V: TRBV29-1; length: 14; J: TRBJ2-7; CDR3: CSVEPTGSSSEQYF
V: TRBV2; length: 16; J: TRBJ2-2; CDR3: CASSEPPDRVTGELFF
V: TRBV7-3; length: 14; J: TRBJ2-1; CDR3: CASSPGDRGRAQFF
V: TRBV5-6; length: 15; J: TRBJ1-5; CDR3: CASSLRTAGFQPQHF
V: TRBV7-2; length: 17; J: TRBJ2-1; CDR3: CASSLAHSGGHYNEQFF
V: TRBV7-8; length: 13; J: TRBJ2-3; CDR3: CASTTGGADTQYF
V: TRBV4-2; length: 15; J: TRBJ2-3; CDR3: CASSQEQYQTDTQYF
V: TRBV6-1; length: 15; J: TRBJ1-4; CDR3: CASSESPQGRRKLFF
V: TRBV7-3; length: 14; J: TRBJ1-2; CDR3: CASSLTAGDYGYTF
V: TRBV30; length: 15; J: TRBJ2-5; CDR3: CAWSRWDTPKVEQYF
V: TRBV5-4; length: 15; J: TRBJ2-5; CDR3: CASSLDRGLSETQYF
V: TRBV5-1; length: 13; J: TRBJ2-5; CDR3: CASSLQGSETQYF
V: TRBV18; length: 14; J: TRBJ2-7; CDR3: CASSPGQGAYEQYF
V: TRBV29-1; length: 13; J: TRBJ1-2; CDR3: CSVDKTGGVGYTF
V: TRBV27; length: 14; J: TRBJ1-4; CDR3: CASSLRRGIEKLFF
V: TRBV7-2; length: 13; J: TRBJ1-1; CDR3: CASSLGGGDEAFF
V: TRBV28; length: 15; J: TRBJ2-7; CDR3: CASSSGGEGPGEQYF
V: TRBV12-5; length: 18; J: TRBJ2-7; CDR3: CASGLVLRGLEFSYEQYF
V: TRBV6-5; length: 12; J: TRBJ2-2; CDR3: CASSYRAGELFF
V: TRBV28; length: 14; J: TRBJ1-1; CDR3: CASSLFRVRTEAFF
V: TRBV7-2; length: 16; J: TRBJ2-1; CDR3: CASSLVGLAPNNEQFF
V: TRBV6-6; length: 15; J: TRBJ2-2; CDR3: CASSYSDGGDGELFF
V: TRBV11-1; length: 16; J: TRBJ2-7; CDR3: CASSLAGTGLLVEQYF